This T cell receptor beta chain stems from a study of T cell responses to AZD1222 COVID-19 vaccine. Study observations and caveats: Close to half of all spike-specific TCRs reportedly target regions of the variants that are unmutated. The breadth and depth of Spike-specific TCRs increased once two AZD1222 doses had been given. Donors in the cohort were predominantly white British and more often female, and clonal diversity was possibly underestimated. Repertoires were sampled only after the peak T cell response.

Repertoires were generated with immunoSEQ multiplex PCR, while TCRdb's copy carries only in-frame clones and drops some. The sample carries 150,000 to 200,000 clones, 90% to 95% recorded once. There are 13 residues in the CDR3. Trimming shortened V by 6 bases and J by 6 bases, and 14 bases separated the two germline ends. Details on this clone: Antigen: not known.

Sample: peripheral blood, taken 28 days after the second AZD1222 dose. The rearrangement joins TRBV12-3 or TRBV12-4 to TRBJ1-1, with D possibly TRBD1 on 6 matching bases. The receptor's source is an adult who received the AZD1222 COVID-19 vaccine. CDR3 amino acids: CASRMTGYAEAFF. The CDR3 region has the DNA TGTGCCAGCAGAATGACAGGATACGCTGAAGCTTTCTTT.